These 18 T cell receptor beta chains were sequenced from one sample in a study of identical twins. MiXCR, applied by TCRdb to the 5' RACE reads, yields one record per CDR3 protein. The sample lists 550,000 to 700,000 distinct CDR3 sequences, more than 9% occurring once. These same data were also listed under a study on yellow fever vaccine responses in identical twins.

Material: PBMCs. The receptor set was obtained from a young woman in good health.

The chain uses TRBV5-6 and TRBJ1-2; 12 bases are shared with TRBD1. This CDR3 region has 16 residues. Germline V gives CDR1 SGHDT, CDR2 YYEEEE. Germline trimming cut 0 bases from V and 8 bases from J; bases unmatched to any gene: 8. DNA for the CDR3: TGTGCCAGCAGCTTGGCGGGGACAGGGGGCCGGGAAGGCTACACCTTC. This translates into CASSLAGTGGREGYTF.

The table lists this clonotype with many counts. The V and J genes are TRBV2 and TRBJ2-2; 9 bases agree with TRBD1. The CDR3 is 15 residues long. V dropped 6 bases and J dropped 3; count of bases not matched to a gene: 5. CDR1 and CDR2 (germline): SNHLY, FYNNEI. The CDR3 DNA sequence: TGTGCCAGCAGGGTTACAGGGGGCTACACCGGGGAGCTGTTTTTT. It yields the protein CASRVTGGYTGELFF.

This clonotype was detected many times. The chain combines TRBV12-3 or TRBV12-4 with TRBJ2-3, with 8 bases that match TRBD1. The CDR3 consists of 15 residues. The V segment lost 6 bases and the J segment 3 bases; nucleotides outside the gene matches: 8. The CDR3 coding sequence is TGTGCCAGCAGCAGGGACGGACAGGGAACAGATACGCAGTATTTT. Translation gives CASSRDGQGTDTQYF.

This clonotype was recorded a few times. The chain links TRBV20-1 to TRBJ2-1, with a tentative D call TRBD2 (7 bases). CDR1 and CDR2 (germline): DFQATT, SNEGSKA (reference sequence). V was clipped by 6 bases and J by 7 bases, with 22 bases between them. CDR3 size: 15 residues. The CDR3 bases are TGCAGTGCGGATGGGAGGGGGGGCGGTGCGAATGAGCAGTTCTTC. Amino acids: CSADGRGGGANEQFF.

This clonotype was seen a few times. This rearrangement joins TRBV4-2 to TRBJ2-7, with no clear D. V lost 4 bases and J 5 bases, leaving 18 bases between the germline ends. Germline values: CDR1 LGHNA, CDR2 YNFKEQ. This CDR3 has 15 residues. CDR3 amino acids: CASSPTGPFGHEQYF. CDR3 coding DNA: TGTGCCAGCAGCCCTACCGGCCCTTTCGGGCACGAGCAGTACTTC.

This sequence joins TRBV12-3 or TRBV12-4 and TRBJ2-4; D might be TRBD1 (6 bases). Between the trimmed V and J ends, which lost 3 bases and 0 bases, there was a span of 12 bases. There are 16 residues in the CDR3. In DNA, the CDR3 is TGTGCCAGCAGTTTCGGTGCGACAGGAGCCAAAAACATTCAGTACTTC. Its translation: CASSFGATGAKNIQYF.

This clonotype has just a few counts. The chain recombines TRBV9 with TRBJ2-1; 7 bases fit TRBD2. The CDR3 consists of 15 residues. Germline CDR1 and CDR2: SGDLS and YYNGEE. The V segment lost 6 bases and the J segment 3 bases; nucleotides outside the gene matches: 9. The CDR3 region is CASNPQPGGYNEQFF. Written as DNA, the CDR3 is TGTGCCAGCAACCCACAGCCGGGAGGCTACAATGAGCAGTTCTTC.

This chain uses TRBV3-1 with TRBJ2-7; the D is unclear. V lost 4 bases, J lost 6 bases, and 13 bases lay in between. The CDR3 has 13 residues. The germline V gene has CDR1 LGHDT and CDR2 YNNKEL (reference sequence). The CDR3 region has the DNA TGTGCCAGCAGCCCTATGCGATATGGCGAGCAGTACTTC. It encodes CASSPMRYGEQYF.

This clonotype turned up a few times. The V and J genes are TRBV7-9 and TRBJ2-7; 8 bases are shared with TRBD1. Germline CDR1 is SEHNR and CDR2 is FQNEAQ (reference sequence). J was trimmed by 6 bases and V by 5 bases; bases with no gene match: 12. This CDR3 spans 15 amino acids. CDR3 in amino acids: CASSHLGQGAVEQYF. In DNA, the CDR3 is TGTGCCAGCAGCCATCTGGGGCAGGGGGCGGTCGAGCAGTACTTC.

In this sample, this clonotype turned up a few times. This chain connects TRBV7-9 to TRBJ2-6; D might be TRBD1 (6 bases). V was trimmed by 2 bases and J by 0 bases, leaving 11 bases between them. Per the germline V gene, CDR1 is SEHNR and CDR2 is FQNEAQ (reference sequence). CDR3 length equals 17 residues. The CDR3 protein is CASSLLDSDSGANVLTF. CDR3 sequence (DNA): TGTGCCAGCAGCTTATTGGACAGTGACTCTGGGGCCAACGTCCTGACTTTC.

This clonotype was counted ten times or more. The CDR3 loop reads CASSSTQGNYGYTF. Written as DNA, the CDR3 is TGTGCCAGCAGTTCCACCCAGGGTAACTATGGCTACACCTTC. V and J are TRBV27 and TRBJ1-2, with a weak D call TRBD1 (5 bases). In germline, CDR1 is MNHEY, CDR2 SMNVEV (reference sequence). The V gene lost 4 bases and the J gene lost 1 base, with 10 bases spanning the gap. This CDR3 is built from 14 residues.

This clonotype was counted a few times. The chain recombines TRBV7-2 with TRBJ2-3, with D maybe TRBD2 (7 bases). The V gene lost 2 bases and the J gene lost 1 base, with 13 bases spanning the gap. CDR1 and CDR2 from the germline V gene are SGHTA and FQGNSA. The CDR3 loop spans 16 amino acids. The CDR3 DNA follows: TGTGCCAGCAGCTTAATCGCGGGGGCGGGCACAGATACGCAGTATTTT. Translation: CASSLIAGAGTDTQYF.

The chain carries TRBV4-1 and TRBJ2-7, with D perhaps assigned TRBD1 or TRBD2 (5 bases each). Trimming removed 1 base at V and 6 bases at J, with 7 bases between. Germline CDR1 reads MGHRA; CDR2 reads YSYEKL. The CDR3 is 12 amino acids. CDR3 sequence reads: CASSQAGSEQYF. CDR3 bases: TGCGCCAGCAGCCAAGCAGGGAGCGAGCAGTACTTC.

A few counts support this clonotype. This chain uses TRBV11-2 with TRBJ2-2; 10 nucleotides align to TRBD2. CDR1 and CDR2 (germline): SGHAT, FQNNGV. Germline trimming cut 2 bases from V and 1 base from J; bases unmatched to any gene: 4. This CDR3 is built from 17 residues. The CDR3 region is CASSLWGLAQNTGELFF. The CDR3 DNA reads TGTGCCAGCAGCTTATGGGGACTAGCGCAGAACACCGGGGAGCTGTTTTTT.

The chain links TRBV5-1 to TRBJ1-2; D perhaps matches TRBD1 (5 bases). Germline CDR1 SGHRS, CDR2 YFSETQ. Trimming took 0 bases from V and 6 from J, leaving 18 bases between them. The CDR3 consists of 16 residues. CDR3 coding DNA: TGCGCCAGCAGCTTGGGAGCAGGGCCCCCTCTGGATGGCTACACCTTC. This codes for CASSLGAGPPLDGYTF.

This clonotype was detected ten times or more. CDR3 region: CASMGQNQPQHF. The CDR3, as DNA: TGTGCCAGCATGGGGCAAAATCAGCCCCAGCATTTT. This chain joins TRBV12-3 or TRBV12-4 and TRBJ1-5, with D perhaps matching TRBD1 (5 bases). V was clipped by 7 bases and J by 4 bases, with 8 bases between them. The CDR3 totals 12 residues.

V is TRBV6-1 and J is TRBJ2-1; 12 bases are a match to TRBD1. V shed 5 bases and J 7 bases; nucleotides not matched to a gene: 12. The length of the CDR3 is 17 residues. Germline V gene lookup returns CDR1 MNHNS and CDR2 SASEGT. CDR3 bases: TGTGCCAGCAGTCCGGGACTCCGGGACAGGGGGCTTAATGAGCAGTTCTTC. This encodes CASSPGLRDRGLNEQFF.

There are many counts of this clonotype. The gene calls are TRBV6-5 and TRBJ1-5, with unresolved D. Trimming cost V 0 bases and J 5 bases, with 11 bases left between them. Germline V gives CDR1 MNHEY, CDR2 SVGAGI. This CDR3 has 15 amino acids. For the CDR3, the DNA is TGTGCCAGCAGTTACTCGTTCGAATGGGATCAGCCCCAGCATTTT. Translating gives CASSYSFEWDQPQHF.